This entry describes one T cell receptor beta chain. Seattle's enrolled individuals joined amid active infection and were then monitored longitudinally. This sample is part of a study of blood T cell repertoires in COVID-19. The wider study: Acute and convalescent COVID-19 samples came from the United States, Italy and Spain. Sources were T cells, B-cell-depleted T cells, or PBMCs; the material itself was cDNA or gDNA.

Original analysis: Counts of nucleated cells, estimated from reference gene primer amplification, were obtained. Only in-frame clones appear in the TCRdb table, and some are missing; sequencing was by immunoSEQ multiplex PCR. V and J calls and clone size are given by that table; D and trimming were obtained from the DNA. The sample has approximately 170,000 clones, approximately 85% seen once. Germline V gene lookup returns CDR1 SGHDT and CDR2 YYEEEE. V was pared by 0 bases and J by 7 bases, with 8 bases of the junction left unmatched. The CDR3 consists of 16 residues. Sample: peripheral blood. This chain uses TRBV5-6 with TRBJ1-2, with 11 bases fitting TRBD1. The sequence derives from an elderly man with COVID-19, enrolled during active disease. CDR3 coding DNA: TGTGCCAGCAGCTTGGTGGGCGGACAGGGGGCGCGTGGCTACACCTTC. Translating it yields CASSLVGGQGARGYTF.